This TCR beta chain was retrieved from a study of PD-L1 blockade in urothelial cancer. In the study overall: Every 3 weeks, patients received intravenous atezolizumab 1,200 mg, beginning 2014. The study recovered a median of about 150,000 T cells per blood sample. General observations from the study: Pretreatment TCR clonality in blood under the median foretold superior survival.

Germline CDR1 and CDR2: SGHKS and YYEKEE (reference sequence). V shed 0 bases and J shed 3 bases, with 9 bases lying between them. The CDR3 has 14 amino acids. TCRdb keeps only in-frame clones here, not all; method: immunoSEQ multiplex PCR. The sample lists around 87,000 clones, less than 85% seen once, with about 8.4% in the top ten. Time point given: peripheral blood 6 weeks after treatment start. The patients' disease, urothelial carcinoma, was locally advanced or metastatic. Comment on this clone: Its antigen remains unidentified.

The starting material was PBMCs, obtained around atezolizumab (anti-PD-L1) treatment. The TCR comes from a man aged 70-80 years with urothelial cancer. The rearrangement uses TRBV5-5 and TRBJ1-1; D not certain. The CDR3 DNA reads as TGTGCCAGCAGCTTGGGGAGTTGGGACACTGAAGCTTTCTTT. Its translation is CASSLGSWDTEAFF.